This T cell receptor (beta chain) was retrieved from a study of blood T cell repertoires in COVID-19. Study-level information: The origin of the acute and convalescent COVID-19 samples was the United States, Italy and Spain. PBMCs, B-cell-depleted T cells, or T cells provided the cDNA or gDNA that made up the material.

Produced via immunoSEQ multiplex PCR; TCRdb's table is partial and in-frame only. The sample yields 200,000 to 250,000 clones, about 83% seen once. The V gene lost 3 bases and the J gene lost 3 bases, with 12 bases spanning the gap. CDR3 size: 15 residues. Germline V CDR1 and CDR2: LGHDT, YNNKEL (reference sequence). The chain combines TRBV3-1 (or the pseudogene TRBV3-2) with TRBJ1-5; the D gene is possibly TRBD1 (6 bases). The sample comprised peripheral blood. The sequence derives from a man of 80 years or more with acute or convalescent COVID-19. Here the CDR3 DNA reads TGTGCCAGCAGCCAGATGCAGGGGTCCAATCAGCCCCAGCATTTT. Amino acid sequence: CASSQMQGSNQPQHF.